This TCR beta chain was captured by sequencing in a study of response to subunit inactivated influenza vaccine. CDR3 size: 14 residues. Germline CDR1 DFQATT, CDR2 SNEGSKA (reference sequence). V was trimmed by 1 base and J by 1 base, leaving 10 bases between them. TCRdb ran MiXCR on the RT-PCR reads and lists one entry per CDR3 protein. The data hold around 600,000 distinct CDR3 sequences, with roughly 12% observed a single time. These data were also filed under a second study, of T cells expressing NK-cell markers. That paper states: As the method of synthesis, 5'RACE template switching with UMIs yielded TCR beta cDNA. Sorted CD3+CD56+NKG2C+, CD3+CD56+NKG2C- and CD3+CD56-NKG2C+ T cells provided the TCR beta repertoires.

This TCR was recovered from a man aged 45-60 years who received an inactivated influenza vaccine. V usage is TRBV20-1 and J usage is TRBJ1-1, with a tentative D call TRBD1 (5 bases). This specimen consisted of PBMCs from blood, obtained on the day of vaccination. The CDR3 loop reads CSARVWGGNTEAFF. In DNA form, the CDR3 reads TGCAGTGCTAGAGTTTGGGGGGGGAACACTGAAGCTTTCTTT.